This section outlines one TCR beta chain sequence together with its context. The antigen is not known. Sequenced by immunoSEQ multiplex PCR; TCRdb stores in-frame clones only, minus some. The table has more than 300,000 clones, around 86% seen once. This record comes from a study of cytomegalovirus exposure and HLA in healthy donors. About the study: According to later analysis, the same platform produced the 120 or so validation and 666 first-cohort repertoires.

Study-level results: About 150 TCR beta chains were listed as cytomegalovirus-associated. In vitro confirmation showed three CMV-associated chains to be CMV antigen specific.

The donors belonged to the roughly 110-subject validation cohort, separate from the roughly 650-subject first cohort. CDR3 size: 18 residues. In germline, CDR1 is SGHVS, CDR2 FNYEAQ. V shed 1 base, J shed 5 bases, and the junction held 15 bases outside the gene matches. The V and J genes are TRBV7-6 and TRBJ2-7; the match to TRBD2 covers 9 bases. The sequencing input was PBMCs. The receptor was isolated from a woman aged 18 to 35 in good health and CMV-seronegative. The CDR3 bases are TGTGCCAGCAGCTTAGAATCGGGGGTAGCGGGAGTCGGGAACGAGCAGTACTTC. Translating gives CASSLESGVAGVGNEQYF.